This T cell receptor beta chain is from a study of cytomegalovirus exposure and HLA in healthy donors. Overall study: A prior analysis found 100 million to 140 million unique TCR beta sequences from some 190 million T cells. Whole-study results and caveats: CMV antigen specificity was confirmed in vitro for a few CMV-associated chains. A missense DCLRE1C variant was associated with V- and J-gene trimming of TCR beta chains in a later analysis, and an independent cohort replicated the association.

CDR3 length equals 15 residues. The V and J ends lost 5 bases and 6 bases, in that order; junction bases with no gene match: 8. As for this clone: Its target is not known.

The PCR employed 60 Vbeta primers together with 13 Jbeta primers. The protocol was immunoSEQ multiplex PCR, while the TCRdb copy is restricted to in-frame clones and leaves out a portion. This sample's table reports tens of thousands of clones. The V and J genes are TRBV5-3 and TRBJ2-3; 11 nucleotides agree with TRBD2. TRBV5-3 is assigned to the ORF class and has an uncertain function. The receptor's source is a man aged 25-45 years in good health and CMV-seropositive. Sample: PBMCs. This CDR3 reads CARRGGLAVADTQYF. In nucleotides, the CDR3 is TGTGCCAGAAGAGGGGGACTAGCGGTTGCCGATACGCAGTATTTT.